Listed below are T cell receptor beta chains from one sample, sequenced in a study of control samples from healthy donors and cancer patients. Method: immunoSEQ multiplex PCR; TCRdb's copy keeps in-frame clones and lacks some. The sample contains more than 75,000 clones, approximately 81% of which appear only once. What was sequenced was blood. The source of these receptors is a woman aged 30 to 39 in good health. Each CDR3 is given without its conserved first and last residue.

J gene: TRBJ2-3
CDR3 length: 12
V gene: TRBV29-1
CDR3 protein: SVVRRTSTDTQY

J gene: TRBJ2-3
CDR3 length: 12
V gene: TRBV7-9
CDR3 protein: ASSPVPTLDTQY

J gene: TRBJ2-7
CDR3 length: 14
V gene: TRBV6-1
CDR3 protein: ASSEDRAQLTYEQY

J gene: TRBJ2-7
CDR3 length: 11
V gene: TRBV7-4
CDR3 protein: ASRTRDFQEQY

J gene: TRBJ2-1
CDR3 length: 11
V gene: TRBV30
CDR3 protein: AWSRGGPSEQF

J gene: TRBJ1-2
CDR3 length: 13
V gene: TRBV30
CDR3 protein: AWSVRRTGGYGYT

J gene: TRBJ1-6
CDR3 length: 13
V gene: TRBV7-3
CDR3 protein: ASSKKDREHSPLH

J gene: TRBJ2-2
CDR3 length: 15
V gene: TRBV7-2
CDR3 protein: ASSRYLSGINTGELF

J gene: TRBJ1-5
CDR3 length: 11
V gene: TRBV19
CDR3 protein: ASNTVLDQPQH

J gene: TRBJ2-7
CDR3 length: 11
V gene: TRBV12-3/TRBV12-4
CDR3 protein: ASSYTGGGEQY

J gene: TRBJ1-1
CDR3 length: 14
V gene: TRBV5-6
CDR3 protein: ASSLVRGRVNTEAF

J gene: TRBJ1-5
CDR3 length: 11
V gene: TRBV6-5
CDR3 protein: ASETVFNQPQH

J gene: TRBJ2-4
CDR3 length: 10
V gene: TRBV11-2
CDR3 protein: ASGREKGIQY

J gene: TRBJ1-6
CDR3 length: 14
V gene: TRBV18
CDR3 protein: ASSPLAGRDNSPLH

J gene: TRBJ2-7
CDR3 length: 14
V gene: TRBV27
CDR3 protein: ASKTYRGTRSYEQY

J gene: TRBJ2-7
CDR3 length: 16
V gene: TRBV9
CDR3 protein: ATQKVPTTGGYSYEQY

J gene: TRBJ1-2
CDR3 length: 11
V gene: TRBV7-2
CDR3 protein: ASSLLGPTGYT

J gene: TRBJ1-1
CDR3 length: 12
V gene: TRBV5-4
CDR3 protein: ASGHRALNTEAF

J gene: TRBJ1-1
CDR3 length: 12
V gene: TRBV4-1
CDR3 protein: ASSQGLAPLEAF

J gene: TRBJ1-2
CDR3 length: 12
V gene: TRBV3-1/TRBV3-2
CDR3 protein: ASSQEGDNYGYT

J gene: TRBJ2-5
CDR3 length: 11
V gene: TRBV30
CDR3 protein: AWSGGLGETQY

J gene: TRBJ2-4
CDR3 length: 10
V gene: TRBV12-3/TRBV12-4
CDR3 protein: ASSFLGNIQY

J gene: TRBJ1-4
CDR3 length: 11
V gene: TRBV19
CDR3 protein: ASSTSPHEKLF

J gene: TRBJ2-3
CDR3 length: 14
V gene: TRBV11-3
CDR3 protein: ASSLGRGGWTDTQY

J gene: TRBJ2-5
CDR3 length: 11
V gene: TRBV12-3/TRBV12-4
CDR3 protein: ASSKQTKETQY

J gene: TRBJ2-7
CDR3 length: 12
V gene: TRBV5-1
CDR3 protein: ASSLAGQYYEQY

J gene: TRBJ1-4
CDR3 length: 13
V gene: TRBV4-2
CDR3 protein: ASSTRGTENEKLF

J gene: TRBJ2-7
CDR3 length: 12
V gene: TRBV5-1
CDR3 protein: ASSSGDSSYEQY

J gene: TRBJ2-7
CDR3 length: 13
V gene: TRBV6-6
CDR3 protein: ASSRPPGSSYEQY

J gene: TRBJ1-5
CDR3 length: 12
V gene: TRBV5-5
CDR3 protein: ASSLSGDNQPQH

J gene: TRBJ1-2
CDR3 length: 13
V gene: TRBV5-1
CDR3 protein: ASSPRAEANYGYT

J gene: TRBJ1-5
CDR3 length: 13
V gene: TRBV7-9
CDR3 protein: ASSSSGASNQPQH

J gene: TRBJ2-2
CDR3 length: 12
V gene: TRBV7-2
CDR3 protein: ASSPQAGTGELF

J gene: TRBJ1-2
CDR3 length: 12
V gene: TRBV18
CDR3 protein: ASSPQGDNYGYT

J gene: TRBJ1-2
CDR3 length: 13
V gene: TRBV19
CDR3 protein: ASSIPGTGVYGYT

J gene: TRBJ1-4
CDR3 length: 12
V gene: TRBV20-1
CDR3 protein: SASSRATNEKLF

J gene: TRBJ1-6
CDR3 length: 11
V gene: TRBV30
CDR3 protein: AWSPAGVSPLH

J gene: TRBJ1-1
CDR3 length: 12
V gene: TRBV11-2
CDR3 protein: ASSFTGVQREAF

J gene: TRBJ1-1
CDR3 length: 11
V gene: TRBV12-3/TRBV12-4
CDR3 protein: ASSLSLNTEAF

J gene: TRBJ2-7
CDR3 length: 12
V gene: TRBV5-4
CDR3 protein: ASSPTRAPGEQY

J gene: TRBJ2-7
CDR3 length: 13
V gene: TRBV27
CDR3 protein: ASSLRQGPPYEQY

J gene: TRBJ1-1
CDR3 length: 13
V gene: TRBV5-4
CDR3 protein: ASRELQGMNTEAF

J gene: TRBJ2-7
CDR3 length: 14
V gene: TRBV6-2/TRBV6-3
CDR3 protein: ASSYALAGPPGEQY